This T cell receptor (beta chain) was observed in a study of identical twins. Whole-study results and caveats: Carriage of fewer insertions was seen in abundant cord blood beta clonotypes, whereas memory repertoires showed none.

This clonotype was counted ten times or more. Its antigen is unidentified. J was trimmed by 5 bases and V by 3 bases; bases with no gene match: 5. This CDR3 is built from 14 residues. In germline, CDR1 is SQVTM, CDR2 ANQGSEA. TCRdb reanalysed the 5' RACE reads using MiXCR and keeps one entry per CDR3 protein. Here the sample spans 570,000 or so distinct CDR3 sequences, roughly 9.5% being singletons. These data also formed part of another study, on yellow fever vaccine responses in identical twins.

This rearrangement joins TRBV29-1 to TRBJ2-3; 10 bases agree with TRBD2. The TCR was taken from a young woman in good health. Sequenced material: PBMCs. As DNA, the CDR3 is TGCAGCGTTGAGCTAGCGGGAGTTCTAGATACGCAGTATTTT. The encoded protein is CSVELAGVLDTQYF.